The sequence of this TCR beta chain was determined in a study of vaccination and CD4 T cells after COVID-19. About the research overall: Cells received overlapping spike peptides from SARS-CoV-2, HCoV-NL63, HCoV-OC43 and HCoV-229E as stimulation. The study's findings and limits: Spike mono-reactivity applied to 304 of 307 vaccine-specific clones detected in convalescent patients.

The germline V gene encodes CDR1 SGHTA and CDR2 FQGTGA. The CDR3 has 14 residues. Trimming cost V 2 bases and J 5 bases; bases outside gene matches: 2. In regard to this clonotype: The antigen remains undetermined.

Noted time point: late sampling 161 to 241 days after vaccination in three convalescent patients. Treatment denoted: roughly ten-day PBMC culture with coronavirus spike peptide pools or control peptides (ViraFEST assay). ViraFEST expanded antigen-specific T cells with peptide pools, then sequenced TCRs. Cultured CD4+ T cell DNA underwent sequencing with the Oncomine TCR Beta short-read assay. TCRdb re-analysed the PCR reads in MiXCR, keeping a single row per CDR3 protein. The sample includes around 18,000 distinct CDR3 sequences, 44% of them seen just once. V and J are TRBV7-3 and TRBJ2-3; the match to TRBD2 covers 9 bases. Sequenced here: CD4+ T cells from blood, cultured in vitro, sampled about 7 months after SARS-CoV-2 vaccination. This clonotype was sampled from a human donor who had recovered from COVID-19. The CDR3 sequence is CASSLAGGRDTQYF. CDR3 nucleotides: TGTGCCAGCAGCTTAGCGGGGGGGCGAGATACGCAGTATTTT. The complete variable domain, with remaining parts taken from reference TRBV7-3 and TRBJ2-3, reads GAGVSQTPSNKVTEKGKYVELRCDPISGHTALYWYRQSLGQGPEFLIYFQGTGAADDSGLPNDRFFAVRPEGSVSTLKIQRTERGDSAVYLCASSLAGGRDTQYFGPGTRLTVL.